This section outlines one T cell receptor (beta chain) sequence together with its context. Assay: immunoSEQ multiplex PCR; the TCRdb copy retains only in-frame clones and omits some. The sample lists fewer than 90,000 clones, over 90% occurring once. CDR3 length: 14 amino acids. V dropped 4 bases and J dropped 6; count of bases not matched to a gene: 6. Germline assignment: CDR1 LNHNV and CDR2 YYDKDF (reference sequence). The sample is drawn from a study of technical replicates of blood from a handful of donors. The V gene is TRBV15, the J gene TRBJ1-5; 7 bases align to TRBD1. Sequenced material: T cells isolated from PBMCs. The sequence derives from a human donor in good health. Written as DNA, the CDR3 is TGTGCCACCAGCACTACAGGGGAGAGTCAGCCCCAGCATTTT. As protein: CATSTTGESQPQHF.